Presented here are 5 T cell receptor beta chains from one specimen sequenced in a study of CD8 T cells in Susac syndrome. With random hexamers, reverse transcription was performed on about 0.5 to 1 ug of RNA. TCRdb recomputed calls from the immunoSEQ multiplex PCR reads with MiXCR, one row per CDR3 protein. The data show some 220,000 distinct CDR3 sequences, with 95% seen just once and 0.095% held by the top ten. Material for sequencing was CD4+ T cells from PBMCs. Every receptor here comes from a human donor with multiple sclerosis.

The rearrangement uses TRBV5-1 and TRBJ1-2, with a tentative D call TRBD1 (5 bases). With 4 bases removed from V and 11 bases from J, the gap between germline ends came to 27 bases. CDR3 size: 16 residues. CDR1 and CDR2 from the germline V gene are SGHRS and YFSETQ. The chain's CDR3 is CASSLGTVGLPHAYTF. The CDR3 DNA sequence: TGCGCCAGCAGCCTCGGGACGGTAGGGCTGCCTCACGCTTACACCTTC.

The chain couples TRBV6-6 to TRBJ1-5; D is uncertain. Germline V gene data show CDR1 as MNHNY and CDR2 as SVGAGI (reference sequence). V lost 0 bases and J 7 bases, leaving 4 bases between the germline ends. There are 12 residues in the CDR3. The CDR3 loop is CASSYSEQPQHF. The CDR3 DNA sequence: TGTGCCAGCAGTTACTCGGAGCAGCCCCAGCATTTT.

This chain uses TRBV29-1 with TRBJ1-4; D uncertain. This CDR3 has 12 amino acids. CDR1 and CDR2 from the germline V gene are SQVTM and ANQGSEA. V was pared by 4 bases and J by 0 bases, with 3 bases between. For the CDR3, the DNA is TGCAGCGTTGTTTCAACTAATGAAAAACTGTTTTTT. It yields the protein CSVVSTNEKLFF.

The chain uses TRBV28 and TRBJ2-2, with D perhaps assigned TRBD1 or TRBD2 (5 bases each). Trimming shortened V by 6 bases and J by 4 bases, and 18 bases separated the two germline ends. There are 16 residues in the CDR3. The germline CDR1 and CDR2 sequences are MDHEN and SYDVKM. The DNA for the CDR3 is TGTGCCAGCAGCCTCAACATGGGGGTAGTCACCGGGGAGCTGTTTTTT. It encodes CASSLNMGVVTGELFF.

This clonotype was counted a single time. This sequence joins TRBV20-1 and TRBJ1-1; no definite D call. Trimming shortened V by 1 base and J by 0 bases, and 6 bases separated the two germline ends. CDR3 length: 13 amino acids. CDR1 DFQATT and CDR2 SNEGSKA come from the germline V gene (reference sequence). This chain's CDR3 is CSARGSVNTEAFF. The CDR3 bases are TGCAGTGCTAGAGGGTCGGTGAACACTGAAGCTTTCTTT.